Listed here are 29 T cell receptor beta chains from one sample, sequenced in a study of cytomegalovirus exposure and HLA in healthy donors. The PCR made use of 60 Vbeta and 13 Jbeta primers. Here immunoSEQ multiplex PCR was the method, and the copy in TCRdb shows in-frame clones only, minus some. In the table there are 150,000 to 200,000 clones, roughly 88% of which are singletons. The specimen sequenced was PBMCs. These receptor sequences come from a boy aged 2 to 10 in good health and CMV-seronegative.

The V call is TRBV5-5, the J call TRBJ2-1, with 11 bases lining up with TRBD2. Germline loops: CDR1 SGHKS, CDR2 YYEKEE (reference sequence). CDR3 length: 15 amino acids. V was pared by 2 bases and J by 8 bases, with 6 bases of the junction left unmatched. CDR3 nucleotides: TGTGCCAGCAGCTTAGTACTAGCGGGAGCTCATGAGCAGTTCTTC. It specifies CASSLVLAGAHEQFF.

V is TRBV7-9 and J is TRBJ1-2; 9 bases match TRBD1. This CDR3 has 13 residues. Trimming removed 5 bases from V and 7 bases from J; junction bases left unmatched: 5. Germline loops: CDR1 SEHNR, CDR2 FQNEAQ (reference sequence). The DNA for the CDR3 is TGTGCCAGCAGCCGACAGGGGGATAGTGGCTACACCTTC. It specifies CASSRQGDSGYTF.

The chain couples TRBV6-5 to TRBJ1-1, with D maybe TRBD1 (6 bases). The CDR3 runs to 13 residues. Germline CDR1 MNHEY, CDR2 SVGAGI. Between the trimmed V and J ends, which lost 5 bases and 8 bases, there was a span of 15 bases. The DNA for the CDR3 is TGTGCCAGCAGTGCATCCTACAGGGTAGAAGCTTTCTTT. It codes for CASSASYRVEAFF.

This sequence joins TRBV20-1 and TRBJ2-3; TRBD1 might be the D (6 bases). Trimming took 5 bases from V and 6 from J, leaving 9 bases between them. CDR1 and CDR2 from the germline V gene are DFQATT and SNEGSKA (reference sequence). This CDR3 has 11 amino acids. CDR3 protein: CSAEQGDTQYF. The CDR3, as DNA: TGCAGTGCTGAGCAGGGGGATACGCAGTATTTT.

Written as DNA, the CDR3 is TGTGCCAGCAGCGACTCGGGTGGGGCCAACGTCCTGACTTTC. Translation: CASSDSGGANVLTF. This chain links TRBV13 with TRBJ2-6; D gene unclear. The length of the CDR3 is 14 residues. Trimming stripped 5 bases from V and 3 bases from J, with 8 bases between. Looked up from germline, CDR1 is PRHDT and CDR2 is FYEKMQ (reference sequence).

This clone is a singleton in its sample. One junction end does not reproduce the germline sequence, and a read error may be involved. The chain recombines TRBV30 with TRBJ2-5; D gene unclear. Germline lookup yields CDR1 GTSNPN and CDR2 SVGIG (reference sequence). The CDR3 length is 14 residues. The chain's CDR3 is CAWSRGVIQEAQYF. DNA for the CDR3: TGTGCCTGGAGTCGAGGCGTAATTCAAGAGGCCCAGTACTTC.

The rearrangement joins TRBV28 to TRBJ1-4; 7 bases are shared with TRBD1. Germline CDR1 is MDHEN and CDR2 is SYDVKM. The CDR3 runs to 15 residues. Germline trimming cut 4 bases from V and 8 bases from J; bases unmatched to any gene: 10. CDR3: CASSSLYRGSEKLFF. DNA of the CDR3: TGTGCCAGCAGTTCCCTTTACAGGGGCTCGGAAAAACTGTTTTTT.

V is TRBV2 and J is TRBJ2-5; D is possibly TRBD2 (5 bases). The DNA matches TRBJ2-7 better at its end, which makes the J call doubtful. The CDR3 covers 14 residues. Germline CDR1 SNHLY, CDR2 FYNNEI. CDR3 loop: CASSEAGVSYEQYF. For the CDR3, the DNA is TGTGCCAGCAGTGAGGCCGGGGTTTCCTACGAGCAGTACTTC.

The chain links TRBV5-1 to TRBJ2-5, with TRBD2 identical over 8 bases. Germline V gives CDR1 SGHRS, CDR2 YFSETQ. The CDR3 totals 13 residues. The V gene end was trimmed by 6 bases and the J gene end by 1 base; junction bases not matched to a gene: 2. The CDR3 DNA follows: TGCGCCAGCAACGGGGGGGCCCAAGAGACCCAGTACTTC. Protein product: CASNGGAQETQYF.

This chain joins TRBV10-2 and TRBJ2-3; tentatively, D is TRBD2 (6 bases). This CDR3 spans 14 amino acids. Trimming shortened V by 8 bases and J by 0 bases, and 12 bases separated the two germline ends. Germline V gene data show CDR1 as WSHSY and CDR2 as SAAADI. CDR3 nucleotide sequence: TGCGCCAGCGGAGTGGGGGGTAGCACAGATACGCAGTATTTT. Protein: CASGVGGSTDTQYF.

The chain joins TRBV19 to TRBJ1-2; D ambiguous. The V end was cut by 5 bases, the J end by 5 bases, with 24 bases between. Germline assignment: CDR1 LNHDA and CDR2 SQIVND (reference sequence). This CDR3 contains 17 residues. The DNA of the CDR3 is TGTGCCAGTAGTTTCGACTTAGAGGACTCCATAAGGTATGGCTACACCTTC. Its translation is CASSFDLEDSIRYGYTF.

This sequence joins TRBV7-8 and TRBJ1-6; tentatively, D is TRBD1 (6 bases). Trimming pared 2 bases from V and 7 bases from J, leaving 24 bases between. The CDR3 length is 19 residues. CDR1 SGHVS and CDR2 FQNEAQ come from the germline V gene. In DNA form, the CDR3 reads TGTGCCAGCAGCTTACTGACGGTGTCAGGGGCCCAAGCCAATTCACCCCTCCACTTT. It codes for CASSLLTVSGAQANSPLHF.

The chain carries TRBV21-1 and TRBJ2-2; the listed D gene, TRBD1, was not tested against the DNA. TRBV21-1 is flagged as a pseudogene. There are 13 residues in the CDR3. The CDR3 DNA is TGTGCCAGCAGCAAGACAAACACCGGGGAGCTGTTTTTT. Its protein is CASSKTNTGELFF.

This chain uses TRBV14 with TRBJ2-7, with D perhaps matching TRBD1 (5 bases). The germline V gene encodes CDR1 SGHDN and CDR2 FVKESK. The CDR3 spans 14 residues. V lost 4 bases and J lost 2, with 12 bases in between. The CDR3 is CASSRRGSAYEQYF. The CDR3, as DNA: TGTGCCAGCAGCCGTAGGGGCAGTGCCTACGAGCAGTACTTC.

The chain uses TRBV7-6 and TRBJ2-3; 12 bases agree with TRBD2. Trimming took 3 bases from V and 4 from J; bases not matched to a gene: 11. The CDR3 loop spans 18 amino acids. Germline V gene data show CDR1 as SGHVS and CDR2 as FNYEAQ. CDR3 DNA sequence: TGTGCCAGCAGCTTCCTCCTAGCGGGAGGGCCCAGGGCAGATACGCAGTATTTT. Translating it yields CASSFLLAGGPRADTQYF.

The chain is built from TRBV28 and TRBJ2-1; 7 nucleotides line up with TRBD2. J gave up 8 bases and V 3 bases, and 4 bases lay outside the gene matches. CDR3 size: 13 residues. Looked up from germline, CDR1 is MDHEN and CDR2 is SYDVKM. CDR3 in amino acids: CASSLRREYEQFF. CDR3 sequence (DNA): TGTGCCAGCAGTTTGAGGCGGGAGTATGAGCAGTTCTTC.

The rearrangement uses TRBV12-5 and TRBJ2-7, with 7 positions matching TRBD1. The CDR3 is 16 amino acids. Germline lookup yields CDR1 LGHNT and CDR2 FRNRAP. After removal of 4 bases from V and 0 bases from J, the junction contained 9 bases not matched to a gene. In DNA form, the CDR3 reads TGTGCTAGTGGTTCGAACTCACAGGGGAGCTCCTACGAGCAGTACTTC. This translates into CASGSNSQGSSYEQYF.

The chain recombines TRBV2 with TRBJ2-7, with 7 bases matching TRBD2. CDR1 and CDR2 from the germline V gene are SNHLY and FYNNEI. CDR3 length: 15 residues. Germline trimming cut 2 bases from V and 2 bases from J; bases unmatched to any gene: 6. The CDR3 nucleotides are TGTGCCAGCAGTGAACATCGGGGGGATACCTACGAGCAGTACTTC. Its translation: CASSEHRGDTYEQYF.

V is TRBV9 and J is TRBJ2-1; 11 bases align to TRBD2. Germline CDR1 and CDR2: SGDLS and YYNGEE. V was pared by 2 bases and J by 4 bases, with 8 bases of the junction left unmatched. This CDR3 is built from 17 residues. For the CDR3, the DNA is TGTGCCAGCAGCGTCAACCCGACTAGCGGGATATACAATGAGCAGTTCTTC. It specifies CASSVNPTSGIYNEQFF.

The V and J genes are TRBV6-1 and TRBJ1-5; D is unresolved. The CDR3 is made up of 11 amino acids. V was shortened by 2 bases and J by 9 bases, with 5 bases between the two germline ends. Germline V CDR1 and CDR2: MNHNS, SASEGT. For the CDR3, the DNA is TGTGCCAGCAGTGAATCAGGGCCCCAGCATTTT. Amino acid sequence: CASSESGPQHF.

This clone was detected once. This chain connects TRBV6-1 to TRBJ1-2; D not resolved. The CDR3 covers 15 residues. Germline V gives CDR1 MNHNS, CDR2 SASEGT. V lost 2 bases to trimming and J lost 1 base, with 11 bases between them. CDR3 in amino acids: CASSEYSSINYGYTF. As DNA, the CDR3 is TGTGCCAGCAGTGAATATAGCTCAATTAACTATGGCTACACCTTC.

This chain links TRBV6-1 with TRBJ1-1; D gene uncertain. The germline CDR1 and CDR2 sequences are MNHNS and SASEGT. Trimming took 0 bases from V and 12 from J, leaving 17 bases between them. The CDR3 has 14 amino acids. In DNA, the CDR3 is TGTGCCAGCAGTGAAGCGCCGTTCGGGGTTGAGTCTTTCTTT. Encoded protein: CASSEAPFGVESFF.

The chain uses TRBV2 and TRBJ2-1, with 7 bases matching TRBD1. CDR1 and CDR2 (germline): SNHLY, FYNNEI. There are 16 residues in the CDR3. The junction had 9 bases not matched to a gene; V was cut back by 6 bases and J by 1 base. The CDR3 loop reads CASRIGQDPSYNEQFF. In DNA form, the CDR3 reads TGTGCCAGCAGAATCGGACAGGACCCTTCCTACAATGAGCAGTTCTTC.

J is TRBJ2-5 and V is TRBV5-4, with 11 bases identical to TRBD2. The germline CDR1 and CDR2 sequences are SGHNT and YYREEE (reference sequence). Trimming cost V 2 bases and J 3 bases; bases outside gene matches: 9. The CDR3 contains 17 residues. The CDR3 region has the DNA TGTGCCAGCAGCTTTCGTAGCGGGGGGGCTGGAGAAGAGACCCAGTACTTC. It encodes CASSFRSGGAGEETQYF.

This chain joins TRBV19 and TRBJ2-7, with 9 nucleotides matching TRBD2. From germline, CDR1 is LNHDA and CDR2 SQIVND (reference sequence). The junction had 15 bases not matched to a gene; V was cut back by 5 bases and J by 4 bases. The CDR3 runs to 17 residues. CDR3 DNA: TGTGCCAGTAGTCCTCGCAAACCGGGACTAGCATCTTACGAGCAGTACTTC. This encodes CASSPRKPGLASYEQYF.

The gene calls are TRBV19 and TRBJ1-1; TRBD1 agrees at 7 bases. The V gene's germline CDR1 is LNHDA and CDR2 SQIVND (reference sequence). V gave up 5 bases and J gave up 5 bases; unmatched junction bases: 11. This CDR3 spans 15 amino acids. The chain's CDR3 is CASSFRDRRGTEAFF. Here the CDR3 DNA reads TGTGCCAGTAGTTTTCGGGACAGAAGGGGGACTGAAGCTTTCTTT. The full variable domain, its missing parts supplied by reference TRBV19 and TRBJ1-1, is DGGITQSPKYLFRKEGQNVTLSCEQNLNHDAMYWYRQDPGQGLRLIYYSQIVNDFQKGDIAEGYSVSREKKESFPLTVTSAQKNPTAFYLCASSFRDRRGTEAFFGQGTRLTVV.

This clone was detected only once. The rearrangement uses TRBV7-9 and TRBJ2-1, with TRBD1 matching over 9 bases. The CDR3 is made up of 16 amino acids. CDR1 is SEHNR, CDR2 FQNEAQ, per germline (reference sequence). Unmatched junction bases numbered 19, after V lost 5 bases and J lost 14 bases. In DNA, the CDR3 is TGTGCCAGCAGCCCGGCAATCCGTGGGACAGGGAATTCGAAGTTCTTC. Protein sequence: CASSPAIRGTGNSKFF.

The J gene is TRBJ2-5, the V gene TRBV27; 15 bases fit TRBD2. This CDR3 region has 15 residues. Trimming at V came to 4 bases and at J to 11 bases, leaving 8 bases not matched to a gene. The germline CDR1 and CDR2 sequences are MNHEY and SMNVEV (reference sequence). Here the CDR3 reads CASSWGTSGRSWQYF. The CDR3 bases are TGTGCCAGCAGTTGGGGGACTAGCGGGAGGAGCTGGCAGTACTTC.

The rearrangement links TRBV5-7 to TRBJ1-2; D might be TRBD1 (6 bases). TRBV5-7 counts as an open reading frame of uncertain function. V dropped 2 bases and J dropped 1 base, with 12 bases sitting between them. This CDR3 has 15 amino acids. The CDR3 spells CASSFSRTDNYGYTF. CDR3 sequence (DNA): TGTGCCAGCAGCTTTTCTCGGACAGATAACTATGGCTACACCTTC.